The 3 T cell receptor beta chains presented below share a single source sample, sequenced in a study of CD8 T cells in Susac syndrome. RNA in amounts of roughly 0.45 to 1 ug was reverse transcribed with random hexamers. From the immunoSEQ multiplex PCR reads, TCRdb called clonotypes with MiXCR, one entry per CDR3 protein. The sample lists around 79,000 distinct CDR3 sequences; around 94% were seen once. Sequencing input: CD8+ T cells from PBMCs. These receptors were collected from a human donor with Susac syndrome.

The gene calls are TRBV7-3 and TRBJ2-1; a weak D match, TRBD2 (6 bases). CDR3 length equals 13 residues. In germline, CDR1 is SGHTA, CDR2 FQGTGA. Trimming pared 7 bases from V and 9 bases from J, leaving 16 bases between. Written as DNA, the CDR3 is TGTGCCAGCAAGGCTAGCGTAAGCGGTGAGCAGTTCTTC. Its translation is CASKASVSGEQFF. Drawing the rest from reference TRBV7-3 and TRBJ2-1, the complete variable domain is GAGVSQTPSNKVTEKGKYVELRCDPISGHTALYWYRQSLGQGPEFLIYFQGTGAADDSGLPNDRFFAVRPEGSVSTLKIQRTERGDSAVYLCASKASVSGEQFFGPGTRLTVL.

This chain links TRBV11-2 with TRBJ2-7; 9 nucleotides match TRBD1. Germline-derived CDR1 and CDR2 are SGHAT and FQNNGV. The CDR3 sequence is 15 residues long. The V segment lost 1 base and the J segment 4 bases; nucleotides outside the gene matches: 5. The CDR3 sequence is CASSLGVGQGYEQYF. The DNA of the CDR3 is TGTGCCAGCAGCTTAGGTGTAGGACAGGGGTACGAGCAGTACTTC.

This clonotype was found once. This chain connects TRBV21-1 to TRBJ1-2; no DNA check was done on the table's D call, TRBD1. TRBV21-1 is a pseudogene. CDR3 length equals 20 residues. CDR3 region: CASIRRRDNRVVSGIYGYTF. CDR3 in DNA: TGTGCCAGCATCAGACGGAGGGATAACAGGGTGGTAAGCGGTATCTATGGCTACACCTTC.